Detailed here is one TCR beta chain. The sample is drawn from a study of blood T cell repertoires in COVID-19. Study as a whole: Acute-phase and convalescent COVID-19 samples originated in the United States, Italy and Spain.

The V gene lost 0 bases and the J gene lost 5 bases, with 10 bases spanning the gap. This CDR3 region has 15 residues. Looked up from germline, CDR1 is SGHTA and CDR2 is FQGTGA. Authors' data handling: Scientists estimated how many nucleated cells there were by amplifying reference gene primers. Measured with immunoSEQ multiplex PCR; TCRdb has only the in-frame clones, and not every one. D and trimming come from the DNA, and the V and J calls and clone size come from that table. The repertoire has 70,000 to 85,000 clones, around 83% of them found once; the top ten carry 22%. This receptor was taken from an elderly woman in a cohort sampled during active or convalescent COVID-19. This chain joins TRBV7-3 and TRBJ2-2; D perhaps matches TRBD1 (5 bases). What was sequenced was peripheral blood. CDR3 DNA: TGTGCCAGCAGCTTAACCAGGGTGGGGACCGGGGAGCTGTTTTTT. Protein sequence: CASSLTRVGTGELFF.